This T cell receptor (beta chain) is from a study of shared clonotypes between healthy human individuals. Findings and caveats of the study: The study generally estimated greater richness for naive than memory subsets.

Generated by immunoSEQ multiplex PCR, the TCRdb table keeps only in-frame clones and is missing some. The profile shows about 590,000 clones, about 95% of them singletons. Looked up from germline, CDR1 is SGHRS and CDR2 is YFSETQ. Trimming stripped 0 bases from V and 6 bases from J, with 20 bases between. This CDR3 spans 17 amino acids. This clone appeared a single time. Its antigen remains unknown. Terminally differentiated effector memory CD45RA+ cells were excluded by CCR7 positive selection of CD45RO-negative cells. The sequenced sample was naive CD8+ T cells sorted from blood. The chain couples TRBV5-1 to TRBJ2-3; possible D gene TRBD2, 6 bases. The receptor was isolated from a woman aged 25-40 years in good health. CDR3: CASSLASAESLADTQYF. CDR3 coding DNA: TGCGCCAGCAGCTTGGCTTCTGCGGAGTCTCTAGCGGATACGCAGTATTTT.